The T cell receptor beta chain described here comes from a study of T cell responses to AZD1222 COVID-19 vaccine. Notes on the study in general: Seropositive AZD1222 recipients at baseline numbered only five or six. White British people made up most donors, females outnumbered males, and clonal diversity was possibly underestimated.

Comments on this clone: Its antigen remains unidentified.

This CDR3 comprises 16 residues. V shed 5 bases and J shed 0 bases, with 14 bases lying between them. In germline, CDR1 is SNHLY, CDR2 FYNNEI. The table came from immunoSEQ multiplex PCR; TCRdb's copy has only in-frame clones and leaves some out. The table lists approximately 120,000 clones, around 87% of them singletons. The input for sequencing was peripheral blood, taken on day 0 of AZD1222 vaccination. The sequence was collected from an adult in good health. The genes are TRBV2 and TRBJ1-5, with a possible D match to TRBD1 (6 bases). The chain's CDR3 is CASSQGRGASNQPQHF. The CDR3 DNA follows: TGTGCCAGCAGTCAGGGGCGAGGTGCTAGCAATCAGCCCCAGCATTTT.